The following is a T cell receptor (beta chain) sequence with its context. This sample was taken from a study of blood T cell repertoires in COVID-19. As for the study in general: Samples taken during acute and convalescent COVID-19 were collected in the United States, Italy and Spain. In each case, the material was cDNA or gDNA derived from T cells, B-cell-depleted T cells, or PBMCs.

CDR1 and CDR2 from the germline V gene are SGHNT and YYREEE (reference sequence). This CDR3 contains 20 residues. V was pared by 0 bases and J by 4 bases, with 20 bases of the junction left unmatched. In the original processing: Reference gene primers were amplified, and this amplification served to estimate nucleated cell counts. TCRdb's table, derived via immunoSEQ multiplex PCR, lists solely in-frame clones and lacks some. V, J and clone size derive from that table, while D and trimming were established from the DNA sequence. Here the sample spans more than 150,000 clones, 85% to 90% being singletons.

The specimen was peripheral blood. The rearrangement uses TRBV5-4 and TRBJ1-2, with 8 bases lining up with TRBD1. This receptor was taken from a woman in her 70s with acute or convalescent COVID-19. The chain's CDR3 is CASSLALAGGFFSSPYGYTF. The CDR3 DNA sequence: TGTGCCAGCAGCTTGGCCCTCGCAGGGGGCTTTTTCTCTTCGCCCTATGGCTACACCTTC. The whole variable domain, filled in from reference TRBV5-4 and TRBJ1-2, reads ETGVTQSPTHLIKTRGQQVTLRCSSQSGHNTVSWYQQALGQGPQFIFQYYREEENGRGNFPPRFSGLQFPNYSSELNVNALELDDSALYLCASSLALAGGFFSSPYGYTFGSGTRLTVV.